Following are 27 T cell receptor beta chains from one sample sequenced in a study of cytomegalovirus exposure and HLA in healthy donors. PCR was performed using 60 Vbeta and 13 Jbeta primers. Data came from immunoSEQ multiplex PCR; TCRdb stores just in-frame clones and leaves some out. The top ten clones hold approximately 5.3% of a sample with approximately 240,000 clones, around 80% of them seen once. Sequenced material: PBMCs. The receptor set was obtained from a woman between 40 and 55 years old in good health and CMV-seropositive.

The V call is TRBV9, the J call TRBJ1-1, with D hard to call. Germline CDR1 is SGDLS and CDR2 is YYNGEE. Between the trimmed V and J ends, which lost 0 bases and 6 bases, there was a span of 15 bases. CDR3 length: 15 residues. CDR3 nucleotides: TGTGCCAGCAGCGTAGCTCCAGACTCGTCTGCTGAAGCTTTCTTT. Residues: CASSVAPDSSAEAFF.

Only one count was recorded for this clone. The rearrangement uses TRBV6-6 and TRBJ1-6; no clear D gene. V dropped 2 bases and J dropped 7 bases, with 9 bases sitting between them. Germline V gives CDR1 MNHNY, CDR2 SVGAGI (reference sequence). CDR3 length: 14 residues. CDR3 in amino acids: CASSYGQENSPLHF. The CDR3 nucleotides are TGTGCCAGCAGTTACGGGCAGGAAAATTCACCCCTCCACTTT.

The chain recombines TRBV5-6 with TRBJ1-1; D is possibly TRBD1 (5 bases). The length of the CDR3 is 15 residues. The V gene's germline CDR1 is SGHDT and CDR2 YYEEEE. The V and J ends lost 3 bases and 4 bases respectively, with 16 bases between them. CDR3 bases: TGTGCCAGCAGCTCGGGTAGGGGTGGCGGCACTGAAGCTTTCTTT. It specifies CASSSGRGGGTEAFF.

CDR3 region: CASSTGQRYSGNTIYF. CDR3 sequence (DNA): TGTGCCAGTAGTACGGGACAGCGGTACTCTGGAAACACCATATATTTT. The chain combines TRBV19 with TRBJ1-3; 7 bases map to TRBD1. Per the germline V gene, CDR1 is LNHDA and CDR2 is SQIVND (reference sequence). The CDR3 totals 16 residues. V shed 4 bases and J 0 bases; nucleotides not matched to a gene: 6.

V and J are TRBV11-2 and TRBJ2-7; 7 bases are shared with TRBD1. Germline assignment: CDR1 SGHAT and CDR2 FQNNGV. This CDR3 contains 15 residues. V lost 1 base and J lost 0; bases outside the gene matches: 3. The CDR3 region has the DNA TGTGCCAGCAGCTTAGGGGCAGGGGGCTCCTACGAGCAGTACTTC. This sequence encodes CASSLGAGGSYEQYF.

This clone showed up just once. The chain combines TRBV27 with TRBJ2-7; D is uncertain. Trimming pared 4 bases from V and 2 bases from J, leaving 15 bases between. CDR1 and CDR2 (germline): MNHEY, SMNVEV (reference sequence). This CDR3 has 15 residues. CDR3 region: CASSSNPGFPYEQYF. The DNA for the CDR3 is TGTGCCAGCAGTTCGAATCCCGGGTTCCCCTACGAGCAGTACTTC.

The rearrangement uses TRBV7-9 and TRBJ2-5, with TRBD2 as a possible D gene (6 bases). Germline lookup yields CDR1 SEHNR and CDR2 FQNEAQ (reference sequence). Trimming shortened V by 0 bases and J by 4 bases, and 15 bases separated the two germline ends. The CDR3 totals 16 residues. CDR3 region: CASSLAAGLRRETQYF. The DNA of the CDR3 is TGTGCCAGCAGCTTAGCCGCGGGACTCAGGAGAGAGACCCAGTACTTC.

This chain joins TRBV5-1 and TRBJ2-7; 8 nucleotides line up with TRBD1. The germline CDR1 and CDR2 sequences are SGHRS and YFSETQ. After removal of 3 bases from V and 7 bases from J, the junction contained 9 bases not matched to a gene. CDR3 length: 14 residues. DNA of the CDR3: TGCGCCAGCAGCTCTCGGACAGGGCGGCTGGAGCAGTACTTC. Translated, it gives CASSSRTGRLEQYF.

The J gene is TRBJ2-7, the V gene TRBV2, with 7 bases aligning to TRBD1. The CDR3 is made up of 14 amino acids. With V trimmed by 5 bases and J by 2 bases, 6 bases remained unmatched. Per germline, CDR1 SNHLY and CDR2 FYNNEI. The CDR3 region has the DNA TGTGCCAGCAGTCTGTCGACAGGGCCCTACGAGCAGTACTTC. As protein: CASSLSTGPYEQYF. The complete variable domain, with remaining parts taken from reference TRBV2 and TRBJ2-7, reads EPEVTQTPSHQVTQMGQEVILRCVPISNHLYFYWYRQILGQKVEFLVSFYNNEISEKSEIFDDQFSVERPDGSNFTLKIRSTKLEDSAMYFCASSLSTGPYEQYFGPGTRLTVT.

This chain uses TRBV10-1 with TRBJ2-3, with D maybe TRBD2 (5 bases). The CDR3 spans 15 residues. With 4 bases removed from V and 3 bases from J, the gap between germline ends came to 14 bases. Germline values: CDR1 WNHNN, CDR2 SYGVQD (reference sequence). The CDR3 sequence is CASSASLTGTDTQYF. DNA of the CDR3: TGCGCCAGCAGTGCTTCTCTCACGGGAACAGATACGCAGTATTTT.

This clone was counted once. The chain joins TRBV30 to TRBJ2-1; weak D call: TRBD2 (6 bases). The germline CDR1 and CDR2 sequences are GTSNPN and SVGIG (reference sequence). The ends were cut back, 4 bases at V and 0 bases at J, with 10 bases in the middle. This CDR3 has 14 amino acids. This CDR3 reads CAWKEGSSYNEQFF. The CDR3 DNA is TGTGCCTGGAAGGAGGGCAGCTCCTACAATGAGCAGTTCTTC.

CDR3 amino acids: CASSWRGPSYEQYF. CDR3 DNA: TGTGCCAGCAGTTGGAGGGGGCCTTCCTACGAGCAGTACTTC. The chain recombines TRBV6-5 with TRBJ2-7, with D perhaps TRBD1 (7 bases). The length of the CDR3 is 14 residues. Deletions cut 4 bases from V and 1 base from J, with 11 bases between. The germline V gene encodes CDR1 MNHEY and CDR2 SVGAGI.

The chain has TRBV30 and TRBJ2-5; D is ambiguous. The CDR3 extends over 11 amino acids. Trimming took off 3 bases at V and 5 bases at J, with 7 bases between the two ends. Germline CDR1 GTSNPN, CDR2 SVGIG (reference sequence). CDR3 DNA: TGTGCCTGGAGCGTGCAGGAGACCCAGTACTTC. The encoded protein is CAWSVQETQYF.

This chain joins TRBV7-9 and TRBJ2-1; D is unresolved. CDR1 SEHNR and CDR2 FQNEAQ come from the germline V gene (reference sequence). CDR3 length equals 14 residues. The V and J ends lost 4 bases and 6 bases respectively, with 13 bases between them. DNA of the CDR3: TGTGCCAGCAGCTACCTAAATGGCGGCAATGAGCAGTTCTTC. It is translated as CASSYLNGGNEQFF.

This clone was observed once. The chain combines TRBV7-6 with TRBJ1-4, with D perhaps TRBD1 (5 bases). Germline V lookup: CDR1 SGHVS, CDR2 FNYEAQ. The length of the CDR3 is 15 residues. Trimming removed 6 bases from V and 7 bases from J, with 18 bases in between. CDR3 sequence (DNA): TGTGCCAGCAGACCAGGTGGGGGGGAGTCTGAAAAACTGTTTTTT. Protein: CASRPGGGESEKLFF.

A single count supports this clone. This chain uses TRBV5-5 with TRBJ1-1; TRBD1 matches at 11 bases. Germline V lookup: CDR1 SGHKS, CDR2 YYEKEE (reference sequence). Trimming removed 6 bases from V and 4 bases from J; junction bases left unmatched: 5. CDR3 length equals 14 residues. The CDR3 here is CASTGTGGGTEAFF. The CDR3, as DNA: TGTGCCAGCACCGGGACAGGGGGAGGCACTGAAGCTTTCTTT.

The chain combines TRBV5-5 with TRBJ2-5; perhaps TRBD2 as D (6 bases). This CDR3 spans 15 amino acids. Trimming took off 0 bases at V and 4 bases at J, with 13 bases between the two ends. Germline V CDR1 and CDR2: SGHKS, YYEKEE (reference sequence). The CDR3 coding sequence is TGTGCCAGCAGCTTGGGGACACGGGGAGGAGAGACCCAGTACTTC. It is translated as CASSLGTRGGETQYF.

The chain is built from TRBV11-1 and TRBJ2-3; a possible D gene is TRBD2 (5 bases). This CDR3 spans 14 amino acids. CDR1 is SGHAT and CDR2 is FQDESV in the germline V gene (reference sequence). The germline V and J ends were trimmed by 6 bases and 0 bases, with 10 bases remaining between them. The CDR3 DNA reads TGTGCCAGCAGGACGGGGATCAGCACAGATACGCAGTATTTT. Translating it yields CASRTGISTDTQYF.

This rearrangement joins TRBV6-5 to TRBJ1-2; D perhaps matches TRBD1 (5 bases). Looked up from germline, CDR1 is MNHEY and CDR2 is SVGAGI. V lost 5 bases and J 4 bases, leaving 11 bases between the germline ends. The CDR3 consists of 13 residues. The CDR3 here is CASSGGTVYGYTF. CDR3 in DNA: TGTGCCAGCAGTGGAGGGACTGTCTATGGCTACACCTTC.

The chain has TRBV10-1 and TRBJ1-4, with D unresolved. The CDR3 length is 12 residues. Germline lookup yields CDR1 WNHNN and CDR2 SYGVQD (reference sequence). The ends were cut back, 4 bases at V and 3 bases at J, with 3 bases in the middle. The CDR3 DNA sequence: TGCGCCAGCAGTGCCTCTAATGAAAAACTGTTTTTT. Protein sequence: CASSASNEKLFF.

The gene calls are TRBV7-6 and TRBJ2-1, with D possibly being TRBD1 (5 bases). The CDR3 spans 13 residues. Germline V gives CDR1 SGHVS, CDR2 FNYEAQ. Trimming left V 1 base short and J 5 bases short, with 6 bases between. The CDR3 sequence: CASSLEGNNEQFF. The CDR3 DNA is TGTGCCAGCAGCTTAGAGGGGAACAATGAGCAGTTCTTC. Looking up the rest from reference TRBV7-6 and TRBJ2-1 gives the full variable domain: GAGVSQSPRYKVTKRGQDVALRCDPISGHVSLYWYRQALGQGPEFLTYFNYEAQQDKSGLPNDRFSAERPEGSISTLTIQRTEQRDSAMYRCASSLEGNNEQFFGPGTRLTVL.

The chain employs TRBV4-3 and TRBJ2-3; maybe TRBD2 (6 bases). CDR1 is LGHNA and CDR2 is YSLEER in the germline V gene. The CDR3 runs 16 residues. The V gene lost 2 bases and the J gene lost 0 bases, with 12 bases spanning the gap. This CDR3 is CASSQQSGLSTDTQYF. CDR3 bases: TGCGCCAGCAGCCAACAAAGCGGGCTTAGCACAGATACGCAGTATTTT.

The V call is TRBV7-9, the J call TRBJ2-7; the D gene is possibly TRBD1 (6 bases). The CDR3 sequence is 16 residues long. The V gene's germline CDR1 is SEHNR and CDR2 FQNEAQ (reference sequence). V was pared by 4 bases and J by 0 bases, with 16 bases between. The CDR3: CASSSSGARGSYEQYF. CDR3 DNA sequence: TGTGCCAGCAGCTCGTCAGGGGCTCGCGGCTCCTACGAGCAGTACTTC.

The chain combines TRBV9 with TRBJ2-5, with D maybe TRBD2 (6 bases). With the DNA end fitting TRBJ2-7 better, the J assignment may be wrong. The CDR3 contains 14 residues. Germline CDR1 and CDR2: SGDLS and YYNGEE. In nucleotides, the CDR3 is TGTGCCAGCAGTCCGGGACTCCCTTTCTACGAGCAGTACTTC. It translates to CASSPGLPFYEQYF.

This clone is a singleton in its sample. For the CDR3, the DNA is TGTGCCTGGAGTGTACAGTATAATGAAAAACTGTTTTTT. It encodes CAWSVQYNEKLFF. V gene TRBV30 combines with J gene TRBJ1-4; D uncertain. The CDR3 extends over 13 amino acids. Germline V lookup: CDR1 GTSNPN, CDR2 SVGIG (reference sequence). The ends were cut back, 0 bases at V and 4 bases at J, with 6 bases in the middle.

The chain combines TRBV10-3 with TRBJ2-1; 8 bases fit TRBD1. This CDR3 is built from 14 residues. The germline gives CDR1 ENHRY, CDR2 SYGVKD. J was trimmed by 6 bases and V by 6 bases; bases with no gene match: 7. The CDR3 loop reads CAIRGQGGTNEQFF. The CDR3 region has the DNA TGTGCCATCAGAGGACAGGGTGGAACCAATGAGCAGTTCTTC.

The CDR3 nucleotides are TGTGCCAGCAGCCCGAGCGGGTATAGCACAGATACGCAGTATTTT. Translation gives CASSPSGYSTDTQYF. The V call is TRBV7-8, the J call TRBJ2-3, with D possibly being TRBD2 (6 bases). The germline CDR1 and CDR2 sequences are SGHVS and FQNEAQ. V lost 5 bases and J lost 0, with 12 bases in between. The CDR3 contains 15 residues. The variable domain in full, with the rest retrieved from reference TRBV7-8 and TRBJ2-3, is GAGVSQSPRYKVAKRGQDVALRCDPISGHVSLFWYQQALGQGPEFLTYFQNEAQLDKSGLPSDRFFAERPEGSVSTLKIQRTQQEDSAVYLCASSPSGYSTDTQYFGPGTRLTVL.